These 3 T cell receptor beta chains were sequenced from one sample in a study of Graves' ophthalmopathy and Graves' hyperthyroidism. RNA transcripts served as template for amplifying TCR beta CDR3 sequences. HTBI primers were used in a first-round RT-PCR, which preceded a second-round multiplex PCR. A single record per CDR3 protein comes from TCRdb applying MiXCR to the multiplex PCR reads. The table has some 25,000 distinct CDR3 sequences, around 50% seen once. Source material: peripheral blood. The receptors come from an adult woman with stable Graves' hyperthyroidism.

The rearrangement uses TRBV6-1 and TRBJ1-2; 8 bases are a match to TRBD1. V lost 2 bases and J lost 2; bases outside the gene matches: 7. This CDR3 comprises 16 residues. CDR1 and CDR2 from the germline V gene are MNHNS and SASEGT. The CDR3: CASSELAGGANYGYTF. The CDR3 bases are TGTGCCAGCAGTGAACTCGCAGGGGGCGCCAACTATGGCTACACCTTC.

This clonotype is labeled medium-sized. This chain joins TRBV9 and TRBJ2-5; maybe TRBD2 (6 bases). Trimming left V 3 bases short and J 1 base short, with 13 bases between. The CDR3 has 15 amino acids. Germline values: CDR1 SGDLS, CDR2 YYNGEE. This chain's CDR3 is CASSGGTLGQETQYF. The CDR3 DNA reads as TGTGCCAGCAGCGGCGGGACCCTGGGCCAAGAGACCCAGTACTTC.

This clonotype was counted ten times or more. The chain joins TRBV6-1 to TRBJ1-5; D may be TRBD1 (6 bases). V gave up 2 bases and J gave up 4 bases, with 12 bases separating them. Germline V gives CDR1 MNHNS, CDR2 SASEGT. CDR3 length equals 15 residues. CDR3 in amino acids: CASSEWGTGNQPQHF. The CDR3 region has the DNA TGTGCCAGCAGTGAATGGGGCACAGGGAATCAGCCCCAGCATTTT.